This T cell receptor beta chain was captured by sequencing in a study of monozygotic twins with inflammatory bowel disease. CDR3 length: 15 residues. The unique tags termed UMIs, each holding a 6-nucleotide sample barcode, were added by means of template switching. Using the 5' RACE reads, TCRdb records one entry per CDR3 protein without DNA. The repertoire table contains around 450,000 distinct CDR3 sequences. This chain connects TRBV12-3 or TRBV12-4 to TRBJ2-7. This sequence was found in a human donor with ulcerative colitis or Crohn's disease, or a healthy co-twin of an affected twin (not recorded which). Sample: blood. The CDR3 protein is CASSSTDGTFYEQYF.